The sequence of this T cell receptor beta chain was determined in a study of cytomegalovirus exposure and HLA in healthy donors. Study-wide findings and caveats: A highly shared variant cluster was judged a likely technical artifact. A later analysis linked a missense variant in DCLRE1C to the trimming of TCR beta V and J genes.

With 0 bases clipped from V and 4 bases from J, the junction kept 4 bases outside the gene matches. This CDR3 is built from 16 residues. The germline CDR1 and CDR2 sequences are SGHKS and YYEKEE (reference sequence). This clone was seen a single time. The antigen is not known. 13 Jbeta primers and 60 Vbeta primers were used for the PCR. Some clones are missing from TCRdb's copy, which holds only in-frame ones; the method was immunoSEQ multiplex PCR. The data contain 150,000 to 180,000 clones, over 70% of them singletons. The chain combines TRBV5-5 with TRBJ1-4; 9 nucleotides line up with TRBD1. The sequence derives from a man aged 30 to 45 in good health and CMV-seropositive. Sequencing input: PBMCs. The CDR3 is CASSLGDRGVNEKLFF. CDR3 sequence (DNA): TGTGCCAGCAGCTTGGGAGACAGGGGGGTTAATGAAAAACTGTTTTTT.